Ten or more counts support the clone carrying this T cell receptor (beta chain). Antigen: not known. This CDR3 has 15 residues. Trimming cost V 3 bases and J 1 base, with 10 bases left between them. Germline V gene sequence: CDR1 SNHLY, CDR2 FYNNEI. The sample originates from a study of OX40 agonist ivuxolimab in advanced cancers. Looking at the study overall: Patients with hepatocellular carcinoma, melanoma, renal cell or head and neck cancer made up the dose-escalation patients.

Sampling times: baseline, cycle 4 day 1, cycle 7 day 1. The table came from immunoSEQ multiplex PCR; TCRdb's copy has only in-frame clones and leaves some out. Of approximately 32,000 clones listed, 84% are singletons. Study-wide results and caveats: Part of the nonresponder group also had normalized T-cell clonal expansion that was low. Undetermined was the antigen specificity of the expanded peripheral T cells.

This chain uses TRBV2 with TRBJ2-1; D not resolved. This receptor was taken from an adult with an advanced solid tumor such as melanoma, head and neck, liver or kidney cancer. The material was CD4+ or CD8+ T cells sorted from blood, obtained in a trial of the OX40 agonist ivuxolimab. The CDR3 DNA reads as TGTGCCAGCAGTGATAGAAGGGTTTCCTACAATGAGCAGTTCTTC. Translation: CASSDRRVSYNEQFF.